This T cell receptor (beta chain) was observed in a study of shared clonotypes between healthy human individuals. This CDR3 has 13 amino acids. Germline CDR1 reads LNHNV; CDR2 reads YYDKDF (reference sequence). V was cut by 1 base and J by 1 base, with 4 bases left in between. The data were produced by immunoSEQ multiplex PCR, yet TCRdb's version contains in-frame clones alone and is incomplete. The repertoire holds 2 million or so clones, with less than 95% as singletons. The study, taken as a whole, reports: It was observed that approximately 5% of naive CD4 clonotypes were shared across several donors.

This clone was counted a single time. The antigen remains undetermined. Other DNA sequences in the sample encode the same CDR3. As defined, naive CD8 cells were CD45RO-negative and positively selected for CCR7, with terminally differentiated effector memory CD45RA+ cells excluded. The clonotype was recovered from a man between 18 and 35 years old in good health. Input material: naive CD8+ T cells sorted from blood. V usage is TRBV15 and J usage is TRBJ1-1; D remains unclear. DNA of the CDR3: TGTGCCACCAGCAGAGGGGCGAACACTGAAGCTTTCTTT. It yields the protein CATSRGANTEAFF. The whole variable domain, remainder taken from reference TRBV15 and TRBJ1-1, is DAMVIQNPRYQVTQFGKPVTLSCSQTLNHNVMYWYQQKSSQAPKLLFHYYDKDFNNEADTPDNFQSRRPNTSFCFLDIRSPGLGDTAMYLCATSRGANTEAFFGQGTRLTVV.